These 13 T cell receptor beta chains came from one sample sequenced in a study of cytomegalovirus exposure and HLA in healthy donors. Primers: 60 Vbeta forward and 13 Jbeta reverse. Generated by immunoSEQ multiplex PCR, the TCRdb table keeps only in-frame clones and is missing some. The table has under 200,000 clones, approximately 80% seen once. The sequenced sample was PBMCs. These receptor sequences come from a woman aged 25 to 45 in good health and CMV-seropositive.

V is TRBV7-9 and J is TRBJ1-2; 8 bases fit TRBD1. CDR1 is SEHNR, CDR2 FQNEAQ, per germline (reference sequence). Losses at the gene ends were 1 base for V and 6 bases for J; bases not matched to a gene: 7. CDR3 length equals 15 residues. In nucleotides, the CDR3 is TGTGCCAGCAGCTTAGAAGACAGGGGTTTCGATGGCTACACCTTC. This sequence encodes CASSLEDRGFDGYTF.

The chain has TRBV6-5 and TRBJ2-1; 7 bases fit TRBD2. This CDR3 has 15 amino acids. J was trimmed by 6 bases and V by 4 bases; bases with no gene match: 9. From germline, CDR1 is MNHEY and CDR2 SVGAGI. The CDR3 bases are TGTGCCAGCAGTTTAGGGCAGGGCGGGAGCAATGAGCAGTTCTTC. Amino acid sequence: CASSLGQGGSNEQFF.

This clone has more than one count but fewer than ten. The J gene is TRBJ1-6, the V gene TRBV7-2, with D possibly matching TRBD1 (6 bases). The germline V and J ends were trimmed by 2 bases and 8 bases, with 13 bases remaining between them. The CDR3 extends over 15 amino acids. CDR1 SGHTA and CDR2 FQGNSA come from the germline V gene. The CDR3 region is CASSLYETGDSPLHF. CDR3 in DNA: TGTGCCAGCAGCTTATATGAGACAGGCGATTCACCCCTCCACTTT.

The chain carries TRBV9 and TRBJ2-1, with D possibly being TRBD2 (6 bases). Trimming removed 2 bases from V and 4 bases from J, with 10 bases in between. Germline CDR1 SGDLS, CDR2 YYNGEE. CDR3 length equals 14 residues. The CDR3 spells CASSVGTSYNEQFF. In nucleotides, the CDR3 is TGTGCCAGCAGCGTGGGGACTTCTTACAATGAGCAGTTCTTC.

This chain's CDR3 is CASSVDYKRGIYEQYF. The DNA of the CDR3 is TGTGCCAGCAGCGTAGATTACAAGCGGGGTATTTACGAGCAGTACTTC. V and J are TRBV9 and TRBJ2-7; the match to TRBD2 covers 7 bases. V lost 0 bases and J lost 4; bases outside the gene matches: 10. Germline values: CDR1 SGDLS, CDR2 YYNGEE. This CDR3 contains 16 residues.

This clone was seen more than once but under ten times. The V gene is TRBV19, the J gene TRBJ2-5; D gene ambiguous. The CDR3 runs to 12 residues. Germline CDR1 LNHDA, CDR2 SQIVND (reference sequence). The ends were cut back, 3 bases at V and 4 bases at J, with 6 bases in the middle. This CDR3 is CASSMTGETQYF. As DNA, the CDR3 is TGTGCCAGTAGTATGACGGGAGAGACCCAGTACTTC.

This clone was counted a few times. This sequence joins TRBV19 and TRBJ2-5; 12 bases are a match to TRBD2. Germline V CDR1 and CDR2: LNHDA, SQIVND (reference sequence). The J segment lost 1 base and the V segment lost 4 bases, leaving 4 bases of the junction unmatched. The CDR3 has 16 residues. The CDR3 DNA sequence: TGTGCCAGTAGTAGCCTGACTAGCGGGGGCCAAGAGACCCAGTACTTC. It translates to CASSSLTSGGQETQYF. Full variable domain (remainder filled in from reference TRBV19 and TRBJ2-5): DGGITQSPKYLFRKEGQNVTLSCEQNLNHDAMYWYRQDPGQGLRLIYYSQIVNDFQKGDIAEGYSVSREKKESFPLTVTSAQKNPTAFYLCASSSLTSGGQETQYFGPGTRLLVL.

The rearrangement links TRBV29-1 to TRBJ2-2; a weak D match, TRBD1 (5 bases). Germline V gene data show CDR1 as SQVTM and CDR2 as ANQGSEA. CDR3 length: 13 amino acids. V shed 7 bases and J shed 7 bases, with 16 bases lying between them. Written as DNA, the CDR3 is TGCAGCGCCACCAAAATGGGGCTCGGGGAGCTGTTTTTT. Translating gives CSATKMGLGELFF.

CDR3 region: CASSIGGFYEQYF. The CDR3 DNA reads TGTGCCAGTAGTATAGGAGGGTTCTACGAGCAGTACTTC. The chain combines TRBV19 with TRBJ2-7, with D possibly matching TRBD2 (5 bases). The CDR3 has 13 amino acids. Between the trimmed V and J ends, which lost 1 base and 3 bases, there was a span of 7 bases. Germline assignment: CDR1 LNHDA and CDR2 SQIVND (reference sequence).

The chain employs TRBV23-1 and TRBJ1-3; 9 nucleotides match TRBD1. TRBV23-1 is labeled an ORF, and its function is uncertain. The CDR3 has 14 amino acids. V trimming: 4 bases; J trimming: 11 bases; junction bases outside the gene matches: 9. For the CDR3, the DNA is TGCGCCAGCAGTCGTATCCGGGACAGGGCTTCCATATATTTT. Amino acids: CASSRIRDRASIYF.

This chain joins TRBV7-4 and TRBJ2-1; 11 nucleotides agree with TRBD1. This CDR3 has 16 amino acids. The trim removed 1 base at V and 8 bases at J, leaving 7 bases unmatched. Germline values: CDR1 SGHVT, CDR2 SQSDAQ. CDR3 nucleotide sequence: TGTGCCAGCAGCTTAGATGGGACAGGGGGATGCGATGAGCAGTTCTTC. It codes for CASSLDGTGGCDEQFF.

This clone appeared a single time. The chain is built from TRBV9 and TRBJ1-2; TRBD1 matches at 9 bases. The junction had 9 bases not matched to a gene; V was cut back by 5 bases and J by 4 bases. CDR1 SGDLS and CDR2 YYNGEE come from the germline V gene. The CDR3 sequence is 15 residues long. CDR3 sequence (DNA): TGTGCCAGCAGAGCGGGACAGGGTTTCGGCTATGGCTACACCTTC. Translating it yields CASRAGQGFGYGYTF.

The CDR3 is CASSPNYDGYSSYNSPLHF. The CDR3 DNA reads as TGCGCCAGCAGCCCAAATTACGACGGGTATAGCTCCTATAATTCACCCCTCCACTTT. The chain is built from TRBV4-3 and TRBJ1-6; no clear D. Looked up from germline, CDR1 is LGHNA and CDR2 is YSLEER. The CDR3 runs 19 residues. Trimming cost V 4 bases and J 0 bases, with 19 bases left between them.